The clone carrying this T cell receptor (beta chain) was seen just once. The data stem from a study of blood T cell repertoires in COVID-19. Study as a whole: There were acute and convalescent COVID-19 samples, and they came from the United States, Italy and Spain.

Data came from immunoSEQ multiplex PCR; TCRdb stores just in-frame clones and leaves some out. The sample yields about 290,000 clones, just under 90% seen once. This clonotype was sampled from a woman in her twenties or thirties with COVID-19, enrolled during active disease. The sample taken for sequencing was peripheral blood.

The CDR3 protein is CASSYTGTGWGNTEAFF. In DNA, the CDR3 is TGTGCCAGCAGCTATACCGGGACAGGGTGGGGGAACACTGAAGCTTTCTTT. The gene calls are TRBV11-2 and TRBJ1-1; TRBD1 matches at 9 bases. Germline V gene data show CDR1 as SGHAT and CDR2 as FQNNGV. V shed 4 bases, J shed 1 base, and the junction held 10 bases outside the gene matches. The CDR3 has 17 amino acids.